Sequencing of this TCR beta chain was carried out in a study of T-cell reconstitution after alpha-beta-depleted transplantation in children. Unique molecular identifiers were incorporated into the prepared TCRbeta library. TCRdb redid the calling of the PCR reads with MiXCR, one entry per CDR3 protein. The sample holds approximately 650,000 distinct CDR3 sequences, under 15% seen once. Ten or more counts support this clonotype. This CDR3 has 14 residues. V shed 2 bases and J shed 1 base, with 8 bases lying between them. Germline values: CDR1 SGHTA, CDR2 FQGNSA. The TCR comes from a girl aged 2-10 years with congenital amegakaryocytic thrombocytopenia, due to receive a stem cell transplant. The J gene is TRBJ2-5, the V gene TRBV7-2; D is undetermined. The sample here was PBMCs, taken before TCRalphabeta/CD19-depleted stem cell transplant. The CDR3 bases are TGTGCCAGCAGCTTATGGCAGACCCAAGAGACCCAGTACTTC. Protein sequence: CASSLWQTQETQYF.